These 15 T cell receptor beta chains originate from one sample sequenced in a study of shared clonotypes between healthy human individuals. Using immunoSEQ multiplex PCR, the repertoire was profiled, and TCRdb retains in-frame clones only, with some absent. The sample has roughly 1.4 million clones; 98% are singletons. The specimen was naive CD4+ T cells sorted from blood. This sample's subset: CD45RA+ positively selected. The receptors shown here come from a young man in good health.

This clone was observed a single time. The chain carries TRBV12-2 and TRBJ1-2. TRBV12-2 is labeled a pseudogene. There are 15 residues in the CDR3. The CDR3 bases are TGTGCAAGTCGCCCACGTGGACCGCGTAACTATGGCTACACCTTC. This encodes CASRPRGPRNYGYTF.

The chain employs TRBV9 and TRBJ1-5; TRBD1 aligns across 7 bases. Germline trimming cut 4 bases from V and 0 bases from J; bases unmatched to any gene: 7. Germline V gives CDR1 SGDLS, CDR2 YYNGEE. CDR3 length: 16 residues. CDR3 coding DNA: TGTGCCAGCAGCTTGGGACAGATCCATAGCAATCAGCCCCAGCATTTT. It translates to CASSLGQIHSNQPQHF.

The chain links TRBV6-6 to TRBJ2-3, with D unresolved. This CDR3 comprises 13 residues. V lost 6 bases and J 8 bases, leaving 15 bases between the germline ends. Germline V gene lookup returns CDR1 MNHNY and CDR2 SVGAGI (reference sequence). CDR3 loop: CASSYEWGSTQYF. The CDR3 DNA sequence: TGTGCCAGCAGCTACGAGTGGGGATCTACGCAGTATTTT.

V and J are TRBV6-5 and TRBJ1-4; TRBD1 aligns across 10 bases. CDR1 is MNHEY and CDR2 is SVGAGI in the germline V gene. Trimming at V came to 6 bases and at J to 3 bases, leaving 4 bases not matched to a gene. This CDR3 comprises 15 residues. CDR3 sequence reads: CASRPDRGPNEKLFF. CDR3 nucleotide sequence: TGTGCCAGCAGACCTGACAGGGGGCCTAATGAAAAACTGTTTTTT.

This rearrangement joins TRBV5-4 to TRBJ2-7; 7 nucleotides align to TRBD2. This CDR3 spans 15 amino acids. Trimming removed 3 bases from V and 2 bases from J; junction bases left unmatched: 8. CDR1 and CDR2 (germline): SGHNT, YYREEE (reference sequence). CDR3 residues: CASSSPGGETYEQYF. The DNA for the CDR3 is TGTGCCAGCAGCTCCCCGGGAGGCGAAACCTACGAGCAGTACTTC.

As for this clone: One end of the junction varies from germline; a read error may be responsible. V usage is TRBV2 and J usage is TRBJ2-3; 8 positions match TRBD2. The germline CDR1 and CDR2 sequences are SNHLY and FYNNEI. The CDR3 sequence is 14 residues long. The CDR3 nucleotides are TGTGCCAACAGTCGGGGGGGTTGGACAGATACGCAGTATTTT. Protein sequence: CANSRGGWTDTQYF. Drawing the rest from reference TRBV2 and TRBJ2-3, the complete variable domain is EPEVTQTPSHQVTQMGQEVILRCVPISNHLYFYWYRQILGQKVEFLVSFYNNEISEKSEIFDDQFSVERPDGSNFTLKIRSTKLEDSAMYFCANSRGGWTDTQYFGPGTRLTVL.

The rearrangement uses TRBV6-6 and TRBJ1-1; tentatively, D is TRBD1 (5 bases). The CDR3 length is 15 residues. The germline gives CDR1 MNHNY, CDR2 SVGAGI (reference sequence). V lost 2 bases and J lost 1, with 11 bases in between. DNA for the CDR3: TGTGCCAGCAGTTACCTAGTAAGGGGGAACACTGAAGCTTTCTTT. It is translated as CASSYLVRGNTEAFF.

This clone was found once. The V gene is TRBV7-9, the J gene TRBJ2-2; 12 bases fit TRBD2. This CDR3 region has 15 residues. Looked up from germline, CDR1 is SEHNR and CDR2 is FQNEAQ (reference sequence). V shed 4 bases and J 7 bases; nucleotides not matched to a gene: 4. The DNA for the CDR3 is TGTGCCAGCAGCTCCAAGACTAGCGGGGGCGGGGAGCTGTTTTTT. Protein: CASSSKTSGGGELFF.

The rearrangement joins TRBV4-2 to TRBJ2-3; 7 bases agree with TRBD2. CDR1 and CDR2 (germline): LGHNA, YNFKEQ. V lost 0 bases, J lost 8 bases, and 14 bases stayed unmatched. This CDR3 has 17 amino acids. CDR3 sequence reads: CASSQEGTGRMFVTQYF. The CDR3 DNA is TGTGCCAGCAGCCAAGAGGGAACCGGGAGGATGTTTGTTACGCAGTATTTT.

V usage is TRBV6-6 and J usage is TRBJ1-4, with 9 bases that match TRBD1. This CDR3 has 13 residues. Germline CDR1 MNHNY, CDR2 SVGAGI (reference sequence). Trimming took 6 bases from V and 7 from J; bases not matched to a gene: 3. CDR3 bases: TGTGCCAGCAGGGGACAGGGTCTTGAAAAACTGTTTTTT. As protein: CASRGQGLEKLFF.

This rearrangement joins TRBV15 to TRBJ1-1, with a possible D match to TRBD1 (6 bases). The CDR3 is 13 amino acids. Germline lookup yields CDR1 LNHNV and CDR2 YYDKDF (reference sequence). With 0 bases removed from V and 10 bases from J, the gap between germline ends came to 12 bases. The CDR3 here is CATSRDLQGRAFF. The CDR3 coding sequence is TGTGCCACCAGCAGAGATCTACAGGGAAGAGCTTTCTTT.

This clone occurred once. V usage is TRBV27 and J usage is TRBJ2-3; 11 bases agree with TRBD2. This CDR3 is 20 amino acids long. The germline V gene encodes CDR1 MNHEY and CDR2 SMNVEV (reference sequence). With 3 bases clipped from V and 0 bases from J, the junction kept 14 bases outside the gene matches. CDR3 sequence: CASSFRAGTSGRSSTDTQYF. CDR3 nucleotide sequence: TGTGCCAGCAGTTTTAGGGCCGGGACTAGCGGAAGATCTAGCACAGATACGCAGTATTTT.

V is TRBV7-9 and J is TRBJ2-1, with 10 bases identical to TRBD2. Trimming at V came to 2 bases and at J to 7 bases, leaving 2 bases not matched to a gene. CDR3 length: 14 residues. Germline V CDR1 and CDR2: SEHNR, FQNEAQ (reference sequence). The CDR3 bases are TGTGCCAGCAGCTTAACTAGCGGGATGAATGAGCAGTTCTTC. Its protein is CASSLTSGMNEQFF.

The genes are TRBV11-2 and TRBJ1-2; TRBD1 might be the D (5 bases). The CDR3 runs to 14 residues. CDR1 is SGHAT and CDR2 is FQNNGV in the germline V gene. V gave up 3 bases and J gave up 4 bases, with 12 bases separating them. The CDR3 DNA reads as TGTGCCAGCAGCTTCTCGGGACGGGCCTATGGCTACACCTTC. Its protein product is CASSFSGRAYGYTF.

The CDR3 nucleotides are TGTGCCAGTAACAGGGGACCAAATGAGCAGTTCTTC. Translated: CASNRGPNEQFF. The rearrangement joins TRBV19 to TRBJ2-1, with TRBD1 matching over 7 bases. After removal of 7 bases from V and 7 bases from J, the junction contained 4 bases not matched to a gene. This CDR3 is built from 12 residues. Germline V CDR1 and CDR2: LNHDA, SQIVND (reference sequence).